This T cell receptor (beta chain) was profiled in a study of T-cell reconstitution after alpha-beta-depleted transplantation in children. Study-wide findings and caveats: Expanded graft clones, several hundred of them, were reportedly the source of alpha-beta T cells about two months after transplant.

With regard to this clonotype: The antigen is undetermined.

The CDR3 has 14 amino acids. Per germline, CDR1 SQVTM and CDR2 ANQGSEA. The junction had 10 bases not matched to a gene; V was cut back by 8 bases and J by 4 bases. Preparation of the TCRbeta library was carried out with unique molecular identifiers. TCRdb re-derived calls from the PCR reads in MiXCR, one entry per CDR3 protein. The data show around 800,000 distinct CDR3 sequences, with 16% seen just once and 5% held by the top ten. Sample: PBMCs, mostly from graft donor cells, taken 360 days after TCRalphabeta/CD19-depleted stem cell transplant. The chain recombines TRBV29-1 with TRBJ2-3, with 9 bases identical to TRBD2. The origin of this receptor is a male patient aged 5 to 17 who had a stem cell transplant for acute lymphoblastic leukemia, so the T cells may come from the graft donor. For the CDR3, the DNA is TGCAGCCCGGTAATAGCGGGAGAAGCAGATACGCAGTATTTT. Translating it yields CSPVIAGEADTQYF.